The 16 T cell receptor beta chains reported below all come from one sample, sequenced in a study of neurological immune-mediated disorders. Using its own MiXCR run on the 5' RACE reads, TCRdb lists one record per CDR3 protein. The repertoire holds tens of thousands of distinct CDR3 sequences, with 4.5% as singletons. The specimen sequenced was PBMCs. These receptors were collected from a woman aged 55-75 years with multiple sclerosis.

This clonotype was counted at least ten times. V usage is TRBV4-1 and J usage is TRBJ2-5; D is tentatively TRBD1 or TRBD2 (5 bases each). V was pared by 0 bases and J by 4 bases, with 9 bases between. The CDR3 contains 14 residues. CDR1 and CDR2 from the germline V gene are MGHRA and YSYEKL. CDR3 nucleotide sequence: TGCGCCAGCAGCCAAGAAGGGGACGGAGAGACCCAGTACTTC. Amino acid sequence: CASSQEGDGETQYF.

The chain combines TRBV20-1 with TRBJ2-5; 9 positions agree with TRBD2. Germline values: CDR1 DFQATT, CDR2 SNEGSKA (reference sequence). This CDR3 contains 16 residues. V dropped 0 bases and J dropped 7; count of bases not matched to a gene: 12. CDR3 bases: TGCAGTGCTAGAGATGTCCTAGCGGGAATCGAAGGGACCCAGTACTTC. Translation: CSARDVLAGIEGTQYF.

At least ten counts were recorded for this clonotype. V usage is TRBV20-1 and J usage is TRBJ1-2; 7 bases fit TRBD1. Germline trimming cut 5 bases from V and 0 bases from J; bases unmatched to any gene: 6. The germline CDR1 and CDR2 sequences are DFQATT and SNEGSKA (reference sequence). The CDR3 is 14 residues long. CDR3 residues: CSAGDSSSNYGYTF. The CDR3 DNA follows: TGCAGTGCTGGGGACAGCTCTTCTAACTATGGCTACACCTTC.

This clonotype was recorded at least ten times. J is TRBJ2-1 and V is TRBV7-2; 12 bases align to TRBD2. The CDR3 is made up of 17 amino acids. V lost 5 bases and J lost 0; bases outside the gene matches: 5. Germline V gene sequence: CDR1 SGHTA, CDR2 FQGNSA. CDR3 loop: CASSLGLAGPSYNEQFF. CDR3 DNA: TGTGCCAGCAGCCTGGGACTAGCGGGTCCCTCCTACAATGAGCAGTTCTTC.

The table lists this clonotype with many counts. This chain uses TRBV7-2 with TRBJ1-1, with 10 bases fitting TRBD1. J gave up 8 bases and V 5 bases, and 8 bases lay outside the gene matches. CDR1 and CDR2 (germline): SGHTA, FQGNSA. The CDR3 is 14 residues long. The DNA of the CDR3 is TGTGCCAGCAGCCCGGGACAGGGGCCCCGGGAAGCTTTCTTT. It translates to CASSPGQGPREAFF. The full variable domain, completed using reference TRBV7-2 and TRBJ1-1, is GAGVSQSPSNKVTEKGKDVELRCDPISGHTALYWYRQSLGQGLEFLIYFQGNSAPDKSGLPSDRFSAERTGGSVSTLTIQRTQQEDSAVYLCASSPGQGPREAFFGQGTRLTVV.

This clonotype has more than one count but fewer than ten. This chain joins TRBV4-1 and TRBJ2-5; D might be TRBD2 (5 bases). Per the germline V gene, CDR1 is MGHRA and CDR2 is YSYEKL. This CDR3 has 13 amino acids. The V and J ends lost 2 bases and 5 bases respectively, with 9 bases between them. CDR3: CASSQNGEETQYF. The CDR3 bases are TGCGCCAGCAGCCAAAACGGGGAGGAGACCCAGTACTTC.

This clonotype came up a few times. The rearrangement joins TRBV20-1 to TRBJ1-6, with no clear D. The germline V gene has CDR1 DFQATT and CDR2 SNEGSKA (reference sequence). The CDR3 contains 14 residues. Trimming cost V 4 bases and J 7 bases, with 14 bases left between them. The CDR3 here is CSATRRRPNSPLHF. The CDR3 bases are TGCAGTGCTACCCGGCGGCGGCCAAATTCACCCCTCCACTTT.

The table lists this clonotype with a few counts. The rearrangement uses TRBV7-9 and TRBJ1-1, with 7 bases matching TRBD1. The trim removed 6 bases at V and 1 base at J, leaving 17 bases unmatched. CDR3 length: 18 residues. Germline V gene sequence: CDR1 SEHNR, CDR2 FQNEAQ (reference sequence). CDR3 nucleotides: TGTGCCAGCAGTAGCAAGGAAGGCAGGGGGAAGTGGAACACTGAAGCTTTCTTT. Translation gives CASSSKEGRGKWNTEAFF. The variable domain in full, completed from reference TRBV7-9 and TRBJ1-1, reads DTGVSQNPRHKITKRGQNVTFRCDPISEHNRLYWYRQTLGQGPEFLTYFQNEAQLEKSRLLSDRFSAERPKGSFSTLEIQRTEQGDSAMYLCASSSKEGRGKWNTEAFFGQGTRLTVV.

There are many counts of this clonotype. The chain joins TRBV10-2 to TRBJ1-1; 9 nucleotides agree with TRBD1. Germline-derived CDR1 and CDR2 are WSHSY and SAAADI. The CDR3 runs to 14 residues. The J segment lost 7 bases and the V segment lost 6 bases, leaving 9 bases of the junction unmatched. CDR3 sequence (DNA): TGCGCCAGCAGACCCGGGACAGGGAGGGGTGAAGCTTTCTTT. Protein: CASRPGTGRGEAFF.

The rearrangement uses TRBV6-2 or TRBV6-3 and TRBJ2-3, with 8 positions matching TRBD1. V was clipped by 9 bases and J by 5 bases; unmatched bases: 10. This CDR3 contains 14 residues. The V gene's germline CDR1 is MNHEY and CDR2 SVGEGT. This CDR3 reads CASADRGSKDTQYF. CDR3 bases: TGTGCCAGTGCTGACAGGGGAAGTAAAGATACGCAGTATTTT.

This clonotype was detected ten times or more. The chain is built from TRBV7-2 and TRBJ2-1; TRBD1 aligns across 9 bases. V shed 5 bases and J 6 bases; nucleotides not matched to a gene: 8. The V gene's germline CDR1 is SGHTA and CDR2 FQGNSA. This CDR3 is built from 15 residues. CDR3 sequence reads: CASSPSGTGFNEQFF. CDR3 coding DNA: TGTGCCAGCAGCCCCTCCGGGACAGGGTTCAATGAGCAGTTCTTC.

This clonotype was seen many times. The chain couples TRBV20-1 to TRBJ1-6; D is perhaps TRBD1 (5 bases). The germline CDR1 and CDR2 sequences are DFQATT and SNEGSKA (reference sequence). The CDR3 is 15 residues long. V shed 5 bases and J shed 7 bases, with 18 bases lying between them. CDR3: CSAAGTADLNSPLHF. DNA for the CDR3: TGCAGTGCTGCCGGGACGGCCGACTTAAATTCACCCCTCCACTTT.

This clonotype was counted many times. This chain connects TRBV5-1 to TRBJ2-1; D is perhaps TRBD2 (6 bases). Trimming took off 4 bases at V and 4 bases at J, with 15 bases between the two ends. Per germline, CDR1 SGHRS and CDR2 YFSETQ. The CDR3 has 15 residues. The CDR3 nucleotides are TGCGCCAGCAGCCCCCTTGGCGGGGAATACAATGAGCAGTTCTTC. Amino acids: CASSPLGGEYNEQFF.

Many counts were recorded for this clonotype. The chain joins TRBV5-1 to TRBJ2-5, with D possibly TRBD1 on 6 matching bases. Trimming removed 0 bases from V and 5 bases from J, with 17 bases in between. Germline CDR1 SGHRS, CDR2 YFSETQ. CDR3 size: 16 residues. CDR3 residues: CASSLGDTRGGETQYF. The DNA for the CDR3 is TGCGCCAGCAGCTTGGGGGACACCCGGGGCGGCGAGACCCAGTACTTC.

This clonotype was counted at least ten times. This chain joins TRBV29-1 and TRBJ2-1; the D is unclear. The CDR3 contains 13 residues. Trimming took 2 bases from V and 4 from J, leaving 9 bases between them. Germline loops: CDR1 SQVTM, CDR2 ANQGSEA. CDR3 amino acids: CSVEKIRYNEQFF. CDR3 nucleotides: TGCAGCGTTGAAAAGATCCGATACAATGAGCAGTTCTTC.

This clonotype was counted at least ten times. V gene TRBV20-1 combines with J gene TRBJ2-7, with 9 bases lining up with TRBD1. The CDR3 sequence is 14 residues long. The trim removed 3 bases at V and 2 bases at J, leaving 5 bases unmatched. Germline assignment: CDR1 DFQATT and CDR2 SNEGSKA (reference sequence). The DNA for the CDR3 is TGCAGTGCTAGCCGGGACAGGGTCCCCTACGAGCAGTACTTC. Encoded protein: CSASRDRVPYEQYF.